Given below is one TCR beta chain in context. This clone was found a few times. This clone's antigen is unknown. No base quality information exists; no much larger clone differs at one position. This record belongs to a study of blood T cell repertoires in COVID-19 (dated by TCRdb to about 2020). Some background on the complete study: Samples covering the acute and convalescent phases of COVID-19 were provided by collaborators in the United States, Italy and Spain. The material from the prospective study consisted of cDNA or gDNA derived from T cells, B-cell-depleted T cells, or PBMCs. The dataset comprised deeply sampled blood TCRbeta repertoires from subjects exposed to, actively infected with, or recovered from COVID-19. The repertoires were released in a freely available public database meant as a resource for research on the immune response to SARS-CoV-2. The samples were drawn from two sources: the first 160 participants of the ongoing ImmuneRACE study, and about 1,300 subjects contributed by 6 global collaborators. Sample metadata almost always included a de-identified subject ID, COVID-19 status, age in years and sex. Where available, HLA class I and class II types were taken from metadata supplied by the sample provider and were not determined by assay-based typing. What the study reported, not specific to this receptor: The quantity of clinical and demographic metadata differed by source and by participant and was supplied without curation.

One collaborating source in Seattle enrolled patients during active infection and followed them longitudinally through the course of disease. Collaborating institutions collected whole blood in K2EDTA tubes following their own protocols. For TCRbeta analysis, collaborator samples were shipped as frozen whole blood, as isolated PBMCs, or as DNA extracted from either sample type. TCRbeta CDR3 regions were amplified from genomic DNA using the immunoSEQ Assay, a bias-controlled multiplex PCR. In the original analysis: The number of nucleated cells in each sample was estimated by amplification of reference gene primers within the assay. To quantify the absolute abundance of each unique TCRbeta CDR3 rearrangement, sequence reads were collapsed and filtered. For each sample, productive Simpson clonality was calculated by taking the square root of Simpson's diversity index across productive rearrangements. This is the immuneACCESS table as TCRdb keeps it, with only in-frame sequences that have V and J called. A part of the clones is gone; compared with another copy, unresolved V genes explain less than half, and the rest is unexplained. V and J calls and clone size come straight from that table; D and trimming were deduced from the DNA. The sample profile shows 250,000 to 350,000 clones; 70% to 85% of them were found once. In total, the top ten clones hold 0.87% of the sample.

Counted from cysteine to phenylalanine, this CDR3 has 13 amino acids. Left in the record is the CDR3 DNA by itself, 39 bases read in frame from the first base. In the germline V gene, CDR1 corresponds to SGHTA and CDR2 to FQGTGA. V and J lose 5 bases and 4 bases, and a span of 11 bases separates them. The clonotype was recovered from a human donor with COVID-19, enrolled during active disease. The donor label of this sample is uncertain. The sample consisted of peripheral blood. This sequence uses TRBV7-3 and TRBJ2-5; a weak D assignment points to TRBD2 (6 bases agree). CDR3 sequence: CASSPGGVETQYF. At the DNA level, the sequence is TGTGCCAGCAGCCCCGGAGGGGTAGAGACCCAGTACTTC.